These 26 T cell receptor beta chains originate from one sample sequenced in a study of blood T cells in healthy people across ages. A second PCR of roughly 7 to 11 cycles used a sample-barcoded 5' primer and a J-beta primer mix. MiXCR was run by TCRdb on the 5' RACE reads, yielding one entry per CDR3 protein. The table includes 730,000 or so distinct CDR3 sequences, roughly 41% detected once. Sequencing was done on a sample of blood. The source of these receptors is a woman aged 55-75 years in good health.

This rearrangement joins TRBV2 to TRBJ2-3, with 7 bases matching TRBD1. Germline V gene sequence: CDR1 SNHLY, CDR2 FYNNEI. J lost 3 bases, V lost 10 bases, and 4 bases had no gene match. The CDR3 is 12 amino acids. Here the CDR3 DNA reads TGTGCCACACAGGGGCATACAGATACGCAGTATTTT. It translates to CATQGHTDTQYF.

The chain uses TRBV15 and TRBJ2-3, with D unclear. The germline V gene encodes CDR1 LNHNV and CDR2 YYDKDF (reference sequence). This CDR3 region has 14 residues. The CDR3 loop reads CAIGNAPSTDTQYF. CDR3 in DNA: TGTGCAATAGGAAACGCTCCTAGCACAGATACGCAGTATTTT. Based on the CDR3 plus reference TRBV15 and TRBJ2-3, the full variable domain is DAMVIQNPRYQVTQFGKPVTLSCSQTLNHNVMYWYQQKSSQAPKLLFHYYDKDFNNEADTPDNFQSRRPNTSFCFLDIRSPGLGDTAMYLCAIGNAPSTDTQYFGPGTRLTVL.

Concerning this clonotype: The junction and the germline gene differ at one end; a read error may be behind it. The chain carries TRBV25-1 and TRBJ1-2; D is possibly TRBD1 (5 bases). Germline V gene data show CDR1 as MGHDK and CDR2 as SYGVNS. The length of the CDR3 is 14 residues. The CDR3 loop reads CASGEFRQNYGYTF. For the CDR3, the DNA is TGTGCCAGCGGTGAATTCAGACAGAACTATGGCTACACCTTC.

This chain joins TRBV9 and TRBJ2-1; D is perhaps TRBD2 (6 bases). This CDR3 has 16 amino acids. The V end lost 0 bases, the J end lost 2 bases, and 12 bases lay between the germline ends. CDR1 SGDLS and CDR2 YYNGEE come from the germline V gene. The CDR3 sequence is CASSVGGTPTYNEQFF. The CDR3 DNA reads as TGTGCCAGCAGCGTAGGGGGGACTCCTACCTACAATGAGCAGTTCTTC.

This clonotype was recorded a few times. The V call is TRBV7-2, the J call TRBJ2-1; 7 bases agree with TRBD2. The DNA matches TRBJ2-7 better at its end, which makes the J call doubtful. The CDR3 runs to 14 residues. Germline values: CDR1 SGHTA, CDR2 FQGNSA. The CDR3 region has the DNA TGTGCCAGCAGCTTAGGGCGGGAGTACAATGAGCAGTACTTC. Its translation is CASSLGREYNEQYF.

J is TRBJ2-7 and V is TRBV7-9; D possibly matches TRBD1 or TRBD2 (5 bases each). The V end lost 4 bases, the J end lost 3 bases, and 16 bases lay between the germline ends. This CDR3 comprises 15 residues. Germline CDR1 reads SEHNR; CDR2 reads FQNEAQ (reference sequence). The CDR3 here is CASSSRDLGNYEQYF. The CDR3 DNA follows: TGTGCCAGCAGCTCCCGGGACCTAGGGAACTACGAGCAGTACTTC.

CDR3 sequence (DNA): TGTGCCAGCAGCACTGACAGGGGCGCCTACGAGCAGTACTTC. Translation gives CASSTDRGAYEQYF. V and J are TRBV9 and TRBJ2-7; 8 bases fit TRBD1. This CDR3 has 14 amino acids. J was trimmed by 2 bases and V by 4 bases; bases with no gene match: 5. The germline gives CDR1 SGDLS, CDR2 YYNGEE.

The rearrangement links TRBV27 to TRBJ1-3, with 7 bases lining up with TRBD1. The junction had 4 bases not matched to a gene; V was cut back by 6 bases and J by 2 bases. CDR3 length: 14 residues. From germline, CDR1 is MNHEY and CDR2 SMNVEV (reference sequence). CDR3 sequence: CASRTQGTGNTIYF. CDR3 in DNA: TGTGCCAGCAGGACACAGGGGACTGGAAACACCATATATTTT.

The gene calls are TRBV24-1 and TRBJ2-1; 12 bases align to TRBD1. This CDR3 is built from 14 residues. Germline CDR1 KGHDR, CDR2 SFDVKD. The V and J ends lost 5 bases and 8 bases, in that order; junction bases with no gene match: 3. CDR3 sequence (DNA): TGTGCCACCAGTGTGGGACAGGGGGCCGATGAGCAGTTCTTC. This gives the protein CATSVGQGADEQFF.

There are a few counts of this clonotype. This chain links TRBV7-3 with TRBJ2-7, with 7 nucleotides matching TRBD1. The CDR3 covers 14 residues. Trimming took 5 bases from V and 2 from J; bases not matched to a gene: 6. Germline assignment: CDR1 SGHTA and CDR2 FQGTGA. The CDR3 sequence is CASSGRDRPYEQYF. Written as DNA, the CDR3 is TGTGCCAGCAGCGGCCGGGACAGACCCTACGAGCAGTACTTC.

There are a few counts of this clonotype. The chain combines TRBV6-1 with TRBJ1-4; D gene uncertain. The CDR3 length is 16 residues. V dropped 3 bases and J dropped 8 bases, with 19 bases sitting between them. The germline V gene encodes CDR1 MNHNS and CDR2 SASEGT. The DNA of the CDR3 is TGTGCCAGCAGTGACCTACCTACCGGGGAAGGAGAAAAACTGTTTTTT. Translated, it gives CASSDLPTGEGEKLFF.

This chain links TRBV4-3 with TRBJ2-1, with D perhaps being TRBD1 or TRBD2 (5 bases each). V dropped 1 base and J dropped 9 bases, with 13 bases sitting between them. Germline CDR1 is LGHNA and CDR2 is YSLEER. The CDR3 contains 14 residues. Written as DNA, the CDR3 is TGCGCCAGCAGCCAAGGGGAAGGGGCGGGTGAGCAGTTCTTC. Amino acid sequence: CASSQGEGAGEQFF.

V and J are TRBV12-3 or TRBV12-4 and TRBJ2-5; tentative D call: TRBD1 (5 bases). This CDR3 contains 14 residues. Trimming cost V 7 bases and J 2 bases, with 14 bases left between them. As DNA, the CDR3 is TGTGCCAGCACTTTCGCGGCAGGGCAAGAGACCCAGTACTTC. It yields the protein CASTFAAGQETQYF.

This clonotype occurred a few times. V gene TRBV6-1 combines with J gene TRBJ2-3; weak D call: TRBD2 (5 bases). V dropped 8 bases and J dropped 2 bases, with 20 bases sitting between them. This CDR3 is 16 amino acids long. From germline, CDR1 is MNHNS and CDR2 SASEGT. CDR3: CASPTPLERNTDTQYF. In nucleotides, the CDR3 is TGTGCCAGCCCTACACCCTTAGAGCGGAACACAGATACGCAGTATTTT.

This clonotype has a handful of counts. V gene TRBV7-9 combines with J gene TRBJ1-4, with D uncertain. The CDR3 consists of 12 residues. The germline V gene encodes CDR1 SEHNR and CDR2 FQNEAQ (reference sequence). The germline V and J ends were trimmed by 5 bases and 8 bases, with 9 bases remaining between them. The CDR3 loop reads CASSEGLEKLFF. The CDR3 coding sequence is TGTGCCAGCAGCGAAGGACTCGAAAAACTGTTTTTT.

As to this clonotype: This may come from a read error, since a much larger clone is one base off. J is TRBJ2-3 and V is TRBV5-1, with 10 nucleotides matching TRBD1. CDR3 size: 14 residues. Per the germline V gene, CDR1 is SGHRS and CDR2 is YFSETQ. CDR3 nucleotide sequence: TGCGTCAGCAGCATCGGGACAGGGGCAGATACGCAGTATTTT. Amino acids: CVSSIGTGADTQYF.

The V call is TRBV15, the J call TRBJ1-5; no firm D call. The CDR3 contains 15 residues. Germline lookup yields CDR1 LNHNV and CDR2 YYDKDF (reference sequence). Trimming removed 1 base at V and 5 bases at J, with 12 bases between. CDR3 sequence reads: CATSRAGDQYQPQHF. CDR3 sequence (DNA): TGTGCCACCAGCAGAGCGGGAGACCAATATCAGCCCCAGCATTTT.

The rearrangement joins TRBV29-1 to TRBJ1-2, with D perhaps TRBD1 (6 bases). The CDR3 length is 14 residues. Germline V lookup: CDR1 SQVTM, CDR2 ANQGSEA. Trimming cost V 1 base and J 4 bases, with 13 bases left between them. CDR3 nucleotide sequence: TGCAGCGTTGAAGGGTCAGGGGTCGGCTATGGCTACACCTTC. This encodes CSVEGSGVGYGYTF.

This clonotype was counted once. The rearrangement uses TRBV7-9 and TRBJ2-5; 9 nucleotides match TRBD1. The CDR3 loop spans 16 amino acids. With 3 bases clipped from V and 4 bases from J, the junction kept 9 bases outside the gene matches. The V gene's germline CDR1 is SEHNR and CDR2 FQNEAQ (reference sequence). This CDR3 reads CASSFNTGGRGETQYF. In nucleotides, the CDR3 is TGTGCCAGCAGCTTTAACACAGGGGGCAGGGGAGAGACCCAGTACTTC.

This clonotype appeared once. The chain uses TRBV3-1 and TRBJ1-1; 8 nucleotides agree with TRBD1. Germline lookup yields CDR1 LGHDT and CDR2 YNNKEL (reference sequence). Unmatched junction bases numbered 7, after V lost 3 bases and J lost 4 bases. There are 15 residues in the CDR3. The CDR3 protein is CASSQPLTGGTEAFF. The CDR3 bases are TGTGCCAGCAGCCAGCCCCTCACAGGGGGCACTGAAGCTTTCTTT. The variable domain in full, completed from reference TRBV3-1 and TRBJ1-1, reads DTAVSQTPKYLVTQMGNDKSIKCEQNLGHDTMYWYKQDSKKFLKIMFSYNNKELIINETVPNRFSPKSPDKAHLNLHINSLELGDSAVYFCASSQPLTGGTEAFFGQGTRLTVV.

This clonotype was counted a few times. The rearrangement uses TRBV12-3 or TRBV12-4 and TRBJ1-4, with 8 bases matching TRBD1. The CDR3 length is 14 residues. Trimming at V came to 6 bases and at J to 8 bases, leaving 8 bases not matched to a gene. This chain's CDR3 is CASSPTGGVEKLFF. CDR3 nucleotides: TGTGCCAGCAGCCCCACAGGGGGTGTAGAAAAACTGTTTTTT.

The V and J genes are TRBV7-9 and TRBJ2-1, with TRBD2 matching 7 bases. J was trimmed by 0 bases and V by 4 bases; bases with no gene match: 9. The germline CDR1 and CDR2 sequences are SEHNR and FQNEAQ (reference sequence). The CDR3 runs to 17 residues. The CDR3 sequence: CASSSVGGASSYNEQFF. CDR3 nucleotides: TGTGCCAGCAGCTCCGTGGGAGGGGCGAGCTCCTACAATGAGCAGTTCTTC. The entire variable domain, with the rest obtained from reference TRBV7-9 and TRBJ2-1, is as follows: DTGVSQNPRHKITKRGQNVTFRCDPISEHNRLYWYRQTLGQGPEFLTYFQNEAQLEKSRLLSDRFSAERPKGSFSTLEIQRTEQGDSAMYLCASSSVGGASSYNEQFFGPGTRLTVL.

This clonotype was recorded a few times. The rearrangement joins TRBV7-3 to TRBJ2-5; the match to TRBD1 covers 7 bases. From germline, CDR1 is SGHTA and CDR2 FQGTGA. Trimming cost V 4 bases and J 3 bases; bases outside gene matches: 8. The length of the CDR3 is 15 residues. As DNA, the CDR3 is TGTGCCAGCAGCTCCCCCGGGACAGAGAAAGAGACCCAGTACTTC. It specifies CASSSPGTEKETQYF.

The V and J genes are TRBV27 and TRBJ2-7; D unresolved. CDR1 is MNHEY and CDR2 is SMNVEV in the germline V gene (reference sequence). Trimming left V 4 bases short and J 2 bases short, with 12 bases between. This CDR3 comprises 14 residues. CDR3 nucleotides: TGTGCCAGCAGTTCGTTAGGGTGGCCCTACGAGCAGTACTTC. Translating gives CASSSLGWPYEQYF.

This clonotype appeared a few times. This chain joins TRBV20-1 and TRBJ2-7, with 9 bases matching TRBD1. The CDR3 totals 14 residues. The V gene's germline CDR1 is DFQATT and CDR2 SNEGSKA (reference sequence). The V and J ends lost 6 bases and 2 bases, in that order; junction bases with no gene match: 8. The CDR3 loop is CSAKDDRGAYEQYF. The CDR3 DNA follows: TGCAGTGCCAAAGACGACAGGGGGGCCTACGAGCAGTACTTC.

The chain carries TRBV12-3 or TRBV12-4 and TRBJ2-5; 8 bases are shared with TRBD2. V lost 5 bases and J lost 6; bases outside the gene matches: 8. The CDR3 sequence is 14 residues long. The CDR3 protein is CASSDTGGMKTQYF. CDR3 in DNA: TGTGCCAGCAGTGATACGGGGGGGATGAAGACCCAGTACTTC.